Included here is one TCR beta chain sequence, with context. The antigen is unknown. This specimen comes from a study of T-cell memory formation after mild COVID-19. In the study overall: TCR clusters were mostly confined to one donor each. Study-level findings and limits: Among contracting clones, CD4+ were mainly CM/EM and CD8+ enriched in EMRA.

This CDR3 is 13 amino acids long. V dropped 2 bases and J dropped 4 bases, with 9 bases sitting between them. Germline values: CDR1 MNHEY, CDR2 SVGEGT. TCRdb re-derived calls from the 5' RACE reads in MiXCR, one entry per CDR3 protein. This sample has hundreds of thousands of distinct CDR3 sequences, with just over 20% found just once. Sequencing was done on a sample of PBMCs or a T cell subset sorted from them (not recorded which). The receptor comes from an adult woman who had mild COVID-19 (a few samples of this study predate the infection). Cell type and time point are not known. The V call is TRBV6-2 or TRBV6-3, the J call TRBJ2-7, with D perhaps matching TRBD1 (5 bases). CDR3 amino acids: CASSYARVYEQYF. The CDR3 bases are TGTGCCAGCAGTTACGCCAGGGTGTACGAGCAGTACTTC.